The 18 T cell receptor beta chains below come from one sample, sequenced in a study of T cell clonality in common variable immunodeficiency. Whole-study findings and limits: Common variable immunodeficiency TCR beta sequences reportedly had fewer deletions and N-nucleotide insertions.

TCRdb's table, derived via immunoSEQ multiplex PCR, lists solely in-frame clones and lacks some. Listed for the sample are about 28,000 clones, none seen a single time. Their recognized antigens are unknown. Source material: peripheral blood mononuclear cells. Receptors originate from a human donor with common variable immunodeficiency.

About this clone itself: The read halts 3 residues ahead of the CDR3 end, with the missing end drawn from the germline J gene. The chain recombines TRBV19 with TRBJ2-3; D is possibly TRBD1 (6 bases). The CDR3 runs 15 residues. Trimming took 5 bases from V and 4 from J, leaving 16 bases between them. Germline V CDR1 and CDR2: LNHDA, SQIVND (reference sequence). This chain's CDR3 is CASSSGTLQADTQYF. The CDR3 bases that were read are TGTGCCAGTAGTTCCGGGACACTTCAAGCAGATACG.

Regarding this clone: The read ends 3 residues shy of where the CDR3 ends; the end is completed using the germline J gene. The genes are TRBV7-2 and TRBJ2-7; TRBD1 is a possible D gene (5 bases). V was pared by 5 bases and J by 0 bases, with 11 bases between. Germline lookup yields CDR1 SGHTA and CDR2 FQGNSA. CDR3 size: 14 residues. The CDR3 DNA, read in part, is TGTGCCAGCAGCCCGCGACAGAGCTCCTACGAG. Translation: CASSPRQSSYE. The whole CDR3 is CASSPRQSSYEQYF. The entire variable domain, with the rest obtained from reference TRBV7-2 and TRBJ2-7, is as follows: GAGVSQSPSNKVTEKGKDVELRCDPISGHTALYWYRQSLGQGLEFLIYFQGNSAPDKSGLPSDRFSAERTGGSVSTLTIQRTQQEDSAVYLCASSPRQSSYEQYFGPGTRLTVT.

This clone was recorded a few times. The read terminates 3 residues ahead of where the CDR3 ends, so the germline J gene completes it. V gene TRBV18 combines with J gene TRBJ2-1, with TRBD1 as a possible D gene (5 bases). This CDR3 is 16 amino acids long. V lost 2 bases to trimming and J lost 4 bases, with 15 bases between them. Per the germline V gene, CDR1 is KGHSH and CDR2 is LQKENI. The CDR3 loop reads CASSPRQLGVYNEQFF. The part of the CDR3 DNA that was read is TGTGCCAGCTCACCAAGGCAGCTAGGGGTTTACAATGAG.

This clone has ten or more counts. The read terminates 3 residues ahead of where the CDR3 ends, so the germline J gene completes it. This sequence joins TRBV18 and TRBJ1-4; D ambiguous. The germline V gene has CDR1 KGHSH and CDR2 LQKENI. This CDR3 region has 16 residues. Trimming stripped 2 bases from V and 0 bases from J, with 10 bases between. The covered CDR3 bases are TGTGCCAGCTCACCAAGTCCGGTGACAACTAATGAAAAA. Amino acid sequence: CASSPSPVTTNEK. The full CDR3 sequence reads CASSPSPVTTNEKLFF.

This clone was seen ten or more times. The read terminates 3 residues ahead of where the CDR3 ends, so the germline J gene completes it. The chain carries TRBV7-8 and TRBJ2-3; D not resolved. This CDR3 is built from 14 residues. Germline CDR1 SGHVS, CDR2 FQNEAQ. The V end lost 1 base, the J end lost 3 bases, and 8 bases lay between the germline ends. The DNA read from the CDR3 is TGTGCCAGCAGCTTAGTTCCCCTGACAGATACG. As protein: CASSLVPLTDT. The whole CDR3 is CASSLVPLTDTQYF.

This clone was seen only a few times. The observed sequence ends 3 residues before the CDR3 terminus, with the missing tail filled in from the germline J gene. V usage is TRBV6-2 or TRBV6-3 and J usage is TRBJ1-6; 7 bases line up with TRBD1. After removal of 2 bases from V and 7 bases from J, the junction contained 5 bases not matched to a gene. The germline V gene has CDR1 MNHEY and CDR2 SVGEGT. The CDR3 length is 15 residues. The part of the CDR3 DNA that was read is TGTGCCAGCAGTTACGAGGGGGCAAGGAATTCACCC. Amino acids: CASSYEGARNSP. The complete CDR3 protein is CASSYEGARNSPLHF.

Concerning this clone itself: The CDR3 goes on 3 residues after the read ends, and that part is filled in from the germline J gene. V gene TRBV7-9 combines with J gene TRBJ2-7; 11 nucleotides match TRBD2. This CDR3 is built from 15 residues. The junction had 7 bases not matched to a gene; V was cut back by 5 bases and J by 4 bases. Germline V gene sequence: CDR1 SEHNR, CDR2 FQNEAQ (reference sequence). CDR3 sequence reads: CASSINSGGAYEQYF. The CDR3 bases that were read are TGTGCCAGCAGCATCAATAGCGGGGGGGCTTACGAG.

This clone has a count of ten or more. The read terminates 3 residues ahead of where the CDR3 ends, so the germline J gene completes it. V and J are TRBV2 and TRBJ1-1, with a possible D match to TRBD1 (5 bases). Trimming left V 7 bases short and J 5 bases short, with 14 bases between. The CDR3 covers 13 residues. Germline lookup yields CDR1 SNHLY and CDR2 FYNNEI. Incomplete CDR3 DNA: TGTGCCAGCACGACGTCCGAGGGGACTGAA. This translates into CASTTSEGTE. The whole CDR3 reads CASTTSEGTEAFF.

This clone was counted ten times or more. The read comes to an end 3 residues before the CDR3 does, leaving the germline J gene to fill in the end. The J gene is TRBJ1-4, the V gene TRBV19, with D perhaps TRBD1 (5 bases). This CDR3 has 13 residues. Germline-derived CDR1 and CDR2 are LNHDA and SQIVND (reference sequence). CDR3 DNA (partial): TGTGCCAGTAGTCTGCGGGGCGGGGGTCAA. Translation: CASSLRGGGQ. The CDR3 reads in full as CASSLRGGGQLFF.

This clone was seen ten or more times. The sequence runs out 3 residues before the end of the CDR3; the remainder is reconstructed from the germline J gene. The rearrangement uses TRBV19 and TRBJ1-2; maybe TRBD1 (6 bases). The germline gives CDR1 LNHDA, CDR2 SQIVND (reference sequence). The length of the CDR3 is 16 residues. Trimming took 7 bases from V and 4 from J, leaving 22 bases between them. The part of the CDR3 DNA that was read is TGTGCCAGTACCCCCACGACAGGACAAGGAACCTATGGC. This encodes CASTPTTGQGTYG. The full-length CDR3 reads as CASTPTTGQGTYGYTF.

This clone was recorded a few times. The DNA ends 3 residues before the CDR3 does, and the rest of the CDR3 is filled in from the germline J gene. The chain combines TRBV19 with TRBJ1-2; no firm D call. The CDR3 totals 14 residues. V gave up 7 bases and J gave up 0 bases, with 12 bases separating them. Germline V gives CDR1 LNHDA, CDR2 SQIVND (reference sequence). The covered CDR3 bases are TGTGCCAGTAACATCTCACCAGCTAACTATGGC. This encodes CASNISPANYG. The full CDR3 protein is CASNISPANYGYTF.

This clone was observed many times. CDR3 protein: CASSWNRGGATEAFF. The sequenced part of the CDR3 DNA is TGTGCCAGCAGCTGGAACAGGGGGGGGGCCACTGAA. V gene TRBV5-6 combines with J gene TRBJ1-1, with 8 nucleotides matching TRBD1. Read data end 3 residues before the CDR3 end; the end is taken from the germline J gene. The V segment lost 3 bases and the J segment 4 bases; nucleotides outside the gene matches: 8. From germline, CDR1 is SGHDT and CDR2 YYEEEE. The CDR3 extends over 15 amino acids.

To note about this clone: The CDR3 end lies 3 residues beyond the end of the read and is filled in from the germline J gene. The genes are TRBV11-3 and TRBJ2-7, with D possibly matching TRBD1 (5 bases). Germline V gives CDR1 SGHNT, CDR2 YENEEA. The CDR3 loop spans 13 amino acids. Deletions cut 5 bases from V and 0 bases from J, with 8 bases between. The sequenced CDR3 bases are TGTGCCAGCAGCGAGCAGGGCTCCTACGAG. The encoded protein is CASSEQGSYE. From start to end, the CDR3 is CASSEQGSYEQYF. Based on the CDR3 plus reference TRBV11-3 and TRBJ2-7, the full variable domain is EAGVVQSPRYKIIEKKQPVAFWCNPISGHNTLYWYLQNLGQGPELLIRYENEEAVDDSQLPKDRFSAERLKGVDSTLKIQPAELGDSAVYLCASSEQGSYEQYFGPGTRLTVT.

Note on this clone: With the read ending 3 residues before the CDR3 end, the germline J gene is used to fill in that end. This chain connects TRBV18 to TRBJ1-1, with D unresolved. The CDR3 loop spans 13 amino acids. Trimming left V 1 base short and J 3 bases short, with 6 bases between. Germline V gene lookup returns CDR1 KGHSH and CDR2 LQKENI. CDR3 in amino acids: CASSPRTDTEAFF. Partial CDR3 DNA: TGTGCCAGCTCACCACGTACGGACACTGAA.

At least ten counts were recorded for this clone. The read stops 3 residues short of the end of the CDR3; the missing end is completed from the germline J gene. The chain has TRBV2 and TRBJ2-3, with a possible D match to TRBD1 (5 bases). This CDR3 region has 16 residues. The germline V gene has CDR1 SNHLY and CDR2 FYNNEI. V lost 2 bases and J lost 3, with 15 bases in between. The DNA read from the CDR3 is TGTGCCAGCAGTGAAATGATGGCAGGGTTGACAGATACG. Translation: CASSEMMAGLTDT. The entire CDR3 is CASSEMMAGLTDTQYF.

This clone was seen a few times. The sequenced fragment ends 3 residues before the CDR3 boundary, so the rest is inferred from the germline J gene. The sample contains more than one DNA sequence encoding this CDR3. The rearrangement joins TRBV7-4 to TRBJ2-5, with 7 bases fitting TRBD2. The ends lost 1 base at V and 2 bases at J; junction bases unmatched: 4. This CDR3 is built from 15 residues. Germline V CDR1 and CDR2: SGHVT, SQSDAQ. The CDR3 bases that were read are TGTGCCAGCAGCTTAGAGCGGGGTGGGCAAGAGACC. Protein: CASSLERGGQET. The entire CDR3 reads CASSLERGGQETQYF.

This clone was found a few times. The CDR3 is cut off 3 residues early in the read; its end comes from the germline J gene. This sequence joins TRBV11-2 and TRBJ1-1; no definite D call. CDR1 is SGHAT, CDR2 FQNNGV, per germline. Trimming removed 0 bases at V and 1 base at J, with 9 bases between. The CDR3 runs to 15 residues. CDR3 bases read: TGTGCCAGCAGCTTAGATGGCAGGCAGAACACTGAA. It codes for CASSLDGRQNTE. The CDR3 reads in full as CASSLDGRQNTEAFF.

In this sample, this clone turned up many times. Read sequence stops 3 residues before the CDR3 end, and the germline J gene provides the missing end. J is TRBJ1-2 and V is TRBV19; 8 bases are shared with TRBD1. Germline loops: CDR1 LNHDA, CDR2 SQIVND (reference sequence). The CDR3 has 12 residues. Incomplete CDR3 DNA: TGTGCCAGTAGTATCGACAGGGGCCGC. Translation gives CASSIDRGR. The full CDR3 is CASSIDRGRYTF.